This T cell receptor beta chain is from a study of T cells after posttransplantation cyclophosphamide. Study conclusions and caveats: Tissue-infiltrating T cells from skin or gut overlapped little with blood T cells.

The CDR3 has 16 amino acids. CDR1 is MNHEY, CDR2 SMNVEV, per germline (reference sequence). Trimming cost V 2 bases and J 0 bases, with 12 bases left between them. With respect to this clone: Its specificity is not known.

Here immunoSEQ multiplex PCR was the method, and the copy in TCRdb shows in-frame clones only, minus some. Among around 7,000 clones listed, about 90% were seen once. Treatment was busulfan-fludarabine conditioning, a marrow graft, and cyclophosphamide on days +3 and +4. Here the sequenced sample was PBMCs, taken around 1,400 days after allogeneic stem cell transplant with posttransplant cyclophosphamide. V is TRBV27 and J is TRBJ2-3; D is ambiguous. The clonotype comes from a female patient aged 45 to 65 who received an allogeneic stem cell transplant from a related donor, was CMV-positive, and had no GVHD. Some T cells may have come from the graft donor. The CDR3 sequence: CASSLPSVTSTDTQYF. Here the CDR3 DNA reads TGTGCCAGCAGTTTACCGAGTGTAACTAGCACAGATACGCAGTATTTT.